This TCR beta chain was sequenced during a study of shared clonotypes between healthy human individuals. General observations from the study: Despite large depth, sorted-subset datasets appeared incompletely sequenced.

There were only Caucasian adults among the donors, and all lived in Nashville, Tennessee. As regards this clone: What it recognizes is unknown.

Here immunoSEQ multiplex PCR was the method, and the copy in TCRdb shows in-frame clones only, minus some. Among over a million clones listed, roughly 96% were seen once. The CDR3 length is 15 residues. V lost 4 bases, J lost 4 bases, and 16 bases lay in between. CDR1 and CDR2 (germline): KGHSH, LQKENI. The source of this sequence is a man aged 25-40 years in good health. The chain couples TRBV18 to TRBJ2-5; no clear D gene. The sequencing input was naive CD4+ T cells sorted from blood. Subset meaning: CD45RA+ positively selected. CDR3 nucleotide sequence: TGTGCCAGCTCACTCGAGCCCCAGGTTCGAGAGACCCAGTACTTC. Translating gives CASSLEPQVRETQYF.